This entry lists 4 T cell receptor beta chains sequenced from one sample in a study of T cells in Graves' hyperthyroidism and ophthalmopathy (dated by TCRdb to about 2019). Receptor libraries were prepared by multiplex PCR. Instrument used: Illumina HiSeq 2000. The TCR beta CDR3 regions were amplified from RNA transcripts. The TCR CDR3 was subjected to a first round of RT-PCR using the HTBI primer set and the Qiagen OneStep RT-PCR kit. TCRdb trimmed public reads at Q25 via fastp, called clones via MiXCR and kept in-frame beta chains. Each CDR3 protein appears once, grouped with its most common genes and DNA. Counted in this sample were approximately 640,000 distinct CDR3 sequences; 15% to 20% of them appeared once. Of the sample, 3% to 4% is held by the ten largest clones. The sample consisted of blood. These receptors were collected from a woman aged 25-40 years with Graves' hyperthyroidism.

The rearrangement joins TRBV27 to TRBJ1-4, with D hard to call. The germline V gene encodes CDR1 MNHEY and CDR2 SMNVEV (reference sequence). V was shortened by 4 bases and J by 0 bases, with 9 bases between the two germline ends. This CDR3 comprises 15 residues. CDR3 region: CASSSHQTTNEKLFF. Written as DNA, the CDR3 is TGTGCCAGCAGTTCGCATCAGACAACTAATGAAAAACTGTTTTTT.

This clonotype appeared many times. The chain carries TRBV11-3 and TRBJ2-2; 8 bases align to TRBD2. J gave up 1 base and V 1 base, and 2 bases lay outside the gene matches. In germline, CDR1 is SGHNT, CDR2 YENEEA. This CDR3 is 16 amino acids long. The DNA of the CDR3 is TGTGCCAGCAGCTTAGTTCTAGCGGGGAACACCGGGGAGCTGTTTTTT. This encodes CASSLVLAGNTGELFF.

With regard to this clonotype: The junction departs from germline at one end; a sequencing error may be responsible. In DNA form, the CDR3 reads TGTGCCAGCAGCTTGACAGGGTACTCACCCCTCCGCTTT. Its protein is CASSLTGYSPLRF. The J gene is TRBJ1-6, the V gene TRBV5-4, with a possible D match to TRBD1 (6 bases). The V gene's germline CDR1 is SGHNT and CDR2 YYREEE (reference sequence). The length of the CDR3 is 13 residues.

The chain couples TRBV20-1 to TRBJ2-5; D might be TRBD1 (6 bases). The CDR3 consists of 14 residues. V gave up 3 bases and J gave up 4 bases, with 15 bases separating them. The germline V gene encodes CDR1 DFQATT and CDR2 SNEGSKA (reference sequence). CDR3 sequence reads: CSARDRIGLETQYF. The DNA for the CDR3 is TGCAGTGCTAGGGACAGAATCGGGTTAGAGACCCAGTACTTC.